These 24 T cell receptor beta chains share one sample of origin, sequenced in a study of identical twins. TCRdb reanalysed the 5' RACE reads using MiXCR and keeps one entry per CDR3 protein. This table holds 350,000 to 600,000 distinct CDR3 sequences, 14% found once. A further study also used this sample, focusing on yellow fever vaccine responses in identical twins.

Sequencing was performed on CD4+ T cells sorted from blood. The receptors here all came from a woman aged 18-30 years in good health.

This clonotype occurred a few times. This chain connects TRBV2 to TRBJ2-3; D gene unclear. V lost 8 bases and J 3 bases, leaving 12 bases between the germline ends. Germline loops: CDR1 SNHLY, CDR2 FYNNEI. There are 13 residues in the CDR3. The CDR3 is CASGTVWTDTQYF. Written as DNA, the CDR3 is TGTGCCAGCGGTACCGTTTGGACAGATACGCAGTATTTT.

This clonotype was counted only a few times. V is TRBV7-2 and J is TRBJ2-3; perhaps D is TRBD1 or TRBD2 (5 bases each). Deletions cut 5 bases from V and 5 bases from J, with 17 bases between. The CDR3 loop spans 15 amino acids. Germline CDR1 SGHTA, CDR2 FQGNSA. The CDR3 reads CASSTRRPGGDTQYF. CDR3 DNA sequence: TGTGCCAGCAGCACCCGGCGCCCTGGGGGAGATACGCAGTATTTT. The full variable domain, with the rest looked up from reference TRBV7-2 and TRBJ2-3, is GAGVSQSPSNKVTEKGKDVELRCDPISGHTALYWYRQSLGQGLEFLIYFQGNSAPDKSGLPSDRFSAERTGGSVSTLTIQRTQQEDSAVYLCASSTRRPGGDTQYFGPGTRLTVL.

V and J are TRBV7-2 and TRBJ2-1, with 9 bases lining up with TRBD1. V shed 3 bases and J 8 bases; nucleotides not matched to a gene: 5. This CDR3 is built from 14 residues. Per the germline V gene, CDR1 is SGHTA and CDR2 is FQGNSA. CDR3 region: CASSFPGQGHEQFF. Written as DNA, the CDR3 is TGTGCCAGCAGCTTCCCCGGACAGGGGCATGAGCAGTTCTTC. Full variable domain (missing parts from reference TRBV7-2 and TRBJ2-1): GAGVSQSPSNKVTEKGKDVELRCDPISGHTALYWYRQSLGQGLEFLIYFQGNSAPDKSGLPSDRFSAERTGGSVSTLTIQRTQQEDSAVYLCASSFPGQGHEQFFGPGTRLTVL.

The chain employs TRBV6-5 and TRBJ2-1, with TRBD2 identical over 7 bases. Trimming took 3 bases from V and 12 from J; bases not matched to a gene: 14. Germline loops: CDR1 MNHEY, CDR2 SVGAGI. The CDR3 is 15 residues long. The CDR3 DNA reads TGTGCCAGCAGTTATGGGACTACCTACAATGAGCGGCAGTTCTTC. This gives the protein CASSYGTTYNERQFF.

This clonotype has a count of ten or more. The chain links TRBV12-3 or TRBV12-4 to TRBJ2-2; 8 bases are shared with TRBD1. V gave up 6 bases and J gave up 6 bases; unmatched junction bases: 6. The CDR3 extends over 14 amino acids. CDR3 in DNA: TGTGCCAGCAGCCGGACGACAGGGGCCGGGGAGCTGTTTTTT. This sequence encodes CASSRTTGAGELFF.

This clonotype appeared once. A much larger clone sits a single nucleotide away, making a read error possible. The genes are TRBV3-1 and TRBJ2-7; 7 bases line up with TRBD1. Looked up from germline, CDR1 is LGHDT and CDR2 is YNNKEL (reference sequence). The CDR3 sequence is 18 residues long. Trimming removed 11 bases from V and 1 base from J; junction bases left unmatched: 23. The CDR3 loop reads CACTLTGIGQAPSYEQYF. Written as DNA, the CDR3 is TGTGCCTGCACCTTGACCGGGATCGGACAGGCGCCGTCCTACGAGCAGTACTTC.

This clonotype has just one count. The chain links TRBV6-2 or TRBV6-3 to TRBJ2-7; 8 nucleotides agree with TRBD2. Germline trimming cut 9 bases from V and 4 bases from J; bases unmatched to any gene: 14. The CDR3 spans 15 residues. Germline CDR1 and CDR2: MNHEY and SVGEGT. CDR3 sequence: CARTPQAGEGYEQYF. The DNA for the CDR3 is TGTGCCAGAACTCCCCAAGCGGGAGAGGGATACGAGCAGTACTTC.

Many counts were recorded for this clonotype. The chain recombines TRBV12-3 or TRBV12-4 with TRBJ2-7; 9 bases agree with TRBD2. This CDR3 has 16 amino acids. V shed 5 bases and J 5 bases; nucleotides not matched to a gene: 13. The CDR3 DNA reads as TGTGCCAGCAGTCCCCGGACTAGCGCTCTACCCAACGAGCAGTACTTC. Protein product: CASSPRTSALPNEQYF.

This chain links TRBV28 with TRBJ2-7; D call uncertain. The germline V and J ends were trimmed by 5 bases and 2 bases, with 13 bases remaining between them. Germline values: CDR1 MDHEN, CDR2 SYDVKM. This CDR3 spans 14 amino acids. CDR3 sequence: CASSGREPAYEQYF. The DNA of the CDR3 is TGTGCCAGCAGTGGGCGTGAGCCCGCCTACGAGCAGTACTTC.

In this sample, this clonotype turned up a few times. V gene TRBV7-2 combines with J gene TRBJ2-1, with 9 bases aligning to TRBD1. Trimming at V came to 2 bases and at J to 6 bases, leaving 5 bases not matched to a gene. Germline V lookup: CDR1 SGHTA, CDR2 FQGNSA. The CDR3 consists of 15 residues. For the CDR3, the DNA is TGTGCCAGCAGCTTAAGGGACAGGGAGGTCAATGAGCAGTTCTTC. It encodes CASSLRDREVNEQFF.

This clonotype was picked up many times. The rearrangement uses TRBV7-2 and TRBJ2-3; TRBD2 agrees at 7 bases. This CDR3 spans 16 amino acids. With V trimmed by 6 bases and J by 2 bases, 11 bases remained unmatched. The V gene's germline CDR1 is SGHTA and CDR2 FQGNSA. The CDR3 bases are TGTGCCAGCAGATATCGGCGCGGGGGATACACAGATACGCAGTATTTT. Translation: CASRYRRGGYTDTQYF.

This clonotype turned up a few times. V is TRBV12-3 or TRBV12-4 and J is TRBJ2-5; D is possibly TRBD1 (5 bases). The CDR3 has 15 residues. V lost 1 base and J lost 4, with 13 bases in between. The CDR3 nucleotides are TGTGCCAGCAGTTTAGGGCAGGGTGGACGAGAGACCCAGTACTTC. Its protein product is CASSLGQGGRETQYF.

This clonotype was detected a few times. The chain uses TRBV7-2 and TRBJ2-7; D is undetermined. The CDR3 sequence is 14 residues long. Trimming left V 6 bases short and J 2 bases short, with 14 bases between. Germline CDR1 SGHTA, CDR2 FQGNSA. The CDR3 reads CASSRNRQTYEQYF. CDR3 nucleotides: TGTGCCAGCAGTCGAAACCGGCAAACCTACGAGCAGTACTTC.

This clonotype turned up a few times. The chain links TRBV7-3 to TRBJ2-3; no definite D call. CDR1 is SGHTA and CDR2 is FQGTGA in the germline V gene. The CDR3 has 13 amino acids. Trimming cost V 6 bases and J 3 bases, with 10 bases left between them. The CDR3, as DNA: TGTGCCAGCAGTTTTGAGCAAACAGATACGCAGTATTTT. This codes for CASSFEQTDTQYF.

The sample holds a few counts of this clonotype. The chain employs TRBV9 and TRBJ2-7; perhaps D is TRBD1 or TRBD2 (5 bases each). Looked up from germline, CDR1 is SGDLS and CDR2 is YYNGEE. The CDR3 contains 14 residues. V lost 3 bases, J lost 4 bases, and 14 bases lay in between. The CDR3 sequence is CASSGPGRTYEQYF. The CDR3 bases are TGTGCCAGCAGCGGGCCGGGACGGACTTACGAGCAGTACTTC. The variable domain in full, with the rest retrieved from reference TRBV9 and TRBJ2-7, is DSGVTQTPKHLITATGQRVTLRCSPRSGDLSVYWYQQSLDQGLQFLIQYYNGEERAKGNILERFSAQQFPDLHSELNLSSLELGDSALYFCASSGPGRTYEQYFGPGTRLTVT.

This clonotype showed up just a few times. The chain combines TRBV24-1 with TRBJ2-1, with TRBD2 identical over 7 bases. The CDR3 contains 15 residues. J was trimmed by 4 bases and V by 4 bases; bases with no gene match: 6. CDR1 and CDR2 (germline): KGHDR, SFDVKD. The CDR3 region has the DNA TGTGCCACCAGTGAACTGGGGGGGGTATACAATGAGCAGTTCTTC. This translates into CATSELGGVYNEQFF.

This sequence joins TRBV7-2 and TRBJ2-7; 10 nucleotides align to TRBD2. Germline CDR1 reads SGHTA; CDR2 reads FQGNSA. The CDR3 has 16 amino acids. V shed 5 bases and J 5 bases; nucleotides not matched to a gene: 12. DNA of the CDR3: TGTGCCAGCAGCCCTCCGTTCGTAGCGGGGGGTCACGAGCAGTACTTC. Amino acids: CASSPPFVAGGHEQYF.

The table lists this clonotype with a few counts. The rearrangement uses TRBV28 and TRBJ2-7; D is possibly TRBD1 (6 bases). This CDR3 is built from 16 residues. Trimming took off 6 bases at V and 4 bases at J, with 22 bases between the two ends. Germline V gives CDR1 MDHEN, CDR2 SYDVKM. Here the CDR3 DNA reads TGTGCCAGCAGATCTGAAGCCCTGGGGGCGCGGTACGAGCAGTACTTC. This gives the protein CASRSEALGARYEQYF.

J is TRBJ2-2 and V is TRBV10-1, with 7 nucleotides matching TRBD1. Germline V gene lookup returns CDR1 WNHNN and CDR2 SYGVQD (reference sequence). The CDR3 consists of 15 residues. V shed 6 bases and J 4 bases; nucleotides not matched to a gene: 8. This CDR3 is CASSFEGAGTGELFF. Written as DNA, the CDR3 is TGCGCCAGCAGCTTTGAGGGGGCTGGCACCGGGGAGCTGTTTTTT.

Only a few counts were recorded for this clonotype. The chain joins TRBV4-2 to TRBJ2-3, with unresolved D. Per the germline V gene, CDR1 is LGHNA and CDR2 is YNFKEQ. V lost 4 bases, J lost 1 base, and 12 bases lay in between. The CDR3 extends over 15 amino acids. This CDR3 is CASSRRWFRTDTQYF. CDR3 nucleotides: TGTGCCAGCAGCCGAAGATGGTTCCGCACAGATACGCAGTATTTT.

This clonotype was picked up a small number of times. The chain carries TRBV6-1 and TRBJ1-1; D call uncertain. The CDR3 has 13 amino acids. Germline V gene data show CDR1 as MNHNS and CDR2 as SASEGT. The germline V and J ends were trimmed by 7 bases and 4 bases, with 13 bases remaining between them. CDR3 DNA sequence: TGTGCCAGCACCCTGGTAGGAGGCACTGAAGCTTTCTTT. This sequence encodes CASTLVGGTEAFF.

The CDR3 DNA reads TGCAGCGTTGATCGGGGGGTAGGTGCTGAAGCTTTCTTT. Protein product: CSVDRGVGAEAFF. The chain is built from TRBV29-1 and TRBJ1-1, with D maybe TRBD1 (5 bases). CDR1 and CDR2 from the germline V gene are SQVTM and ANQGSEA. This CDR3 contains 13 residues. Trimming removed 3 bases from V and 6 bases from J, with 14 bases in between.

The chain links TRBV4-3 to TRBJ2-2; D is possibly TRBD1 or TRBD2 (6 bases each). Trimming pared 0 bases from V and 0 bases from J, leaving 11 bases between. CDR1 and CDR2 from the germline V gene are LGHNA and YSLEER. CDR3 length: 17 residues. Written as DNA, the CDR3 is TGCGCCAGCAGCCAAGATCTCGGGGGCGCGAACACCGGGGAGCTGTTTTTT. It encodes CASSQDLGGANTGELFF.

Ten or more counts support this clonotype. At one boundary the junction diverges from the germline segment, which might be a read error. The V and J genes are TRBV3-1 and TRBJ2-2, with a tentative D call TRBD2 (6 bases). Per the germline V gene, CDR1 is LGHDT and CDR2 is YNNKEL (reference sequence). The CDR3 length is 14 residues. The CDR3 DNA sequence: TGTGCCAGCAGTCAAGATTCTAGCGCCGGGGAGCTGTTTTTT. It yields the protein CASSQDSSAGELFF.